The 14 T cell receptor beta chains in this list originate from one sample, sequenced in a study of OX40 agonist ivuxolimab in advanced cancers. Here immunoSEQ multiplex PCR was the method, and the copy in TCRdb shows in-frame clones only, minus some. The sample has about 91,000 clones; more than 70% are singletons. The sample in question was CD4+ or CD8+ T cells sorted from blood, obtained in a trial of the OX40 agonist ivuxolimab. All receptors derive from an adult with an advanced solid tumor such as melanoma, head and neck, liver or kidney cancer.

V is TRBV6-1 and J is TRBJ2-5; D remains unclear. The last part of the DNA fits TRBJ2-7 better; the J call may be wrong. The germline V gene has CDR1 MNHNS and CDR2 SASEGT. The CDR3 runs to 15 residues. The CDR3 DNA follows: TGTGCCAGCAGTGCCTGGGGAAGCAGGTCCTACGAGCAGTACTTC. It encodes CASSAWGSRSYEQYF.

The J gene is TRBJ1-1, the V gene TRBV5-6; D is ambiguous. The germline CDR1 and CDR2 sequences are SGHDT and YYEEEE. Trimming removed 4 bases at V and 0 bases at J, with 16 bases between. The CDR3 runs 16 residues. Here the CDR3 DNA reads TGTGCCAGCAGCGGACGGAGCACCCAAATGAACACTGAAGCTTTCTTT. Translated, it gives CASSGRSTQMNTEAFF.

V usage is TRBV11-2 and J usage is TRBJ1-1, with D possibly matching TRBD1 (6 bases). The V end was cut by 0 bases, the J end by 6 bases, with 11 bases between. Germline CDR1 is SGHAT and CDR2 is FQNNGV. The CDR3 is 14 amino acids. This CDR3 reads CASSLDRDNSEAFF. As DNA, the CDR3 is TGTGCCAGCAGCTTAGACCGGGACAACTCTGAAGCTTTCTTT. Filled out from reference TRBV11-2 and TRBJ1-1, the complete variable domain reads EAGVAQSPRYKIIEKRQSVAFWCNPISGHATLYWYQQILGQGPKLLIQFQNNGVVDDSQLPKDRFSAERLKGVDSTLKIQPAKLEDSAVYLCASSLDRDNSEAFFGQGTRLTVV.

The chain carries TRBV11-2 and TRBJ2-1; 8 bases are a match to TRBD1. Germline-derived CDR1 and CDR2 are SGHAT and FQNNGV. There are 14 residues in the CDR3. The V gene end was trimmed by 3 bases and the J gene end by 5 bases; junction bases not matched to a gene: 3. CDR3 loop: CASSFQDRDNEQFF. CDR3 nucleotides: TGTGCCAGCAGCTTCCAGGACAGGGACAATGAGCAGTTCTTC.

The chain is built from TRBV4-3 and TRBJ2-2; unclear D gene. The germline V gene encodes CDR1 LGHNA and CDR2 YSLEER. This CDR3 has 14 residues. V lost 4 bases, J lost 1 base, and 7 bases lay in between. CDR3 bases: TGCGCCAGCAGCCTCCAGGAGAACACCGGGGAGCTGTTTTTT. Translation gives CASSLQENTGELFF.

This chain links TRBV11-3 with TRBJ2-1, with D perhaps matching TRBD2 (5 bases). V lost 5 bases, J lost 3 bases, and 14 bases lay in between. Germline-derived CDR1 and CDR2 are SGHNT and YENEEA. The CDR3 has 15 residues. CDR3 in DNA: TGTGCCAGCAGCCGAGGGCCGTCCAGCTACAATGAGCAGTTCTTC. Protein sequence: CASSRGPSSYNEQFF. The whole variable domain, remainder taken from reference TRBV11-3 and TRBJ2-1, is EAGVVQSPRYKIIEKKQPVAFWCNPISGHNTLYWYLQNLGQGPELLIRYENEEAVDDSQLPKDRFSAERLKGVDSTLKIQPAELGDSAVYLCASSRGPSSYNEQFFGPGTRLTVL.

This chain joins TRBV18 and TRBJ2-4, with 10 bases lining up with TRBD1. Germline CDR1 and CDR2: KGHSH and LQKENI. The CDR3 length is 14 residues. The V and J ends lost 3 bases and 8 bases, in that order; junction bases with no gene match: 4. In DNA form, the CDR3 reads TGTGCCAGCTCACCGGGACAGGGGAAGGACATTCAGTACTTC. As protein: CASSPGQGKDIQYF.

V usage is TRBV11-2 and J usage is TRBJ1-6, with D unclear. The ends were cut back, 2 bases at V and 0 bases at J, with 8 bases in the middle. The germline CDR1 and CDR2 sequences are SGHAT and FQNNGV. This CDR3 contains 16 residues. The CDR3 here is CASSLYRYSYNSPLHF. The CDR3 bases are TGTGCCAGCAGCTTATACAGATACTCCTATAATTCACCCCTCCACTTT.

This clone was detected once. J is TRBJ2-1 and V is TRBV28, with D maybe TRBD2 (5 bases). Germline-derived CDR1 and CDR2 are MDHEN and SYDVKM. Between the trimmed V and J ends, which lost 2 bases and 3 bases, there was a span of 11 bases. CDR3 length equals 15 residues. The CDR3 sequence: CASSLPGIDYNEQFF. In DNA form, the CDR3 reads TGTGCCAGCAGTTTACCGGGGATAGACTACAATGAGCAGTTCTTC.

This clone was recorded a few times. The J gene is TRBJ2-1, the V gene TRBV6-4, with 10 bases identical to TRBD2. CDR3 length equals 19 residues. Losses at the gene ends were 2 bases for V and 7 bases for J; bases not matched to a gene: 17. Germline CDR1 reads MRHNA; CDR2 reads SNTAGT. The CDR3 region is CASSDEGVLAGAGRNEQFF. In nucleotides, the CDR3 is TGTGCCAGCAGTGACGAGGGGGTCCTAGCGGGGGCCGGGAGGAATGAGCAGTTCTTC.

In this sample, this clone turned up a few times. The V and J genes are TRBV5-1 and TRBJ2-7, with D maybe TRBD2 (5 bases). The CDR3 is 14 residues long. Germline V lookup: CDR1 SGHRS, CDR2 YFSETQ. Trimming removed 5 bases at V and 2 bases at J, with 14 bases between. The CDR3: CASSEGTWTYEQYV. CDR3 DNA sequence: TGCGCCAGCAGTGAGGGTACGTGGACCTACGAGCAGTACGTC.

This clone was seen a single time. The CDR3 DNA is TGCAGTGCGCGGCGGGCCTACGAGCAGTACTTC. Its translation: CSARRAYEQYF. This rearrangement joins TRBV20-1 to TRBJ2-7; possible D gene TRBD2, 5 bases. The germline V and J ends were trimmed by 6 bases and 2 bases, with 8 bases remaining between them. Germline assignment: CDR1 DFQATT and CDR2 SNEGSKA (reference sequence). This CDR3 is built from 11 residues.

The V and J genes are TRBV28 and TRBJ2-1; TRBD2 matches 7 bases. Germline CDR1 and CDR2: MDHEN and SYDVKM. Germline trimming cut 2 bases from V and 12 bases from J; bases unmatched to any gene: 13. CDR3 size: 15 residues. CDR3 bases: TGTGCCAGCAGTTTACAAAGGACTAGTTCAAAGTTGCAGTTCTTC. It codes for CASSLQRTSSKLQFF.

The chain has TRBV29-1 and TRBJ1-1, with 10 bases matching TRBD1. Germline V gene lookup returns CDR1 SQVTM and CDR2 ANQGSEA. The CDR3 length is 13 residues. The trim removed 5 bases at V and 4 bases at J, leaving 4 bases unmatched. As DNA, the CDR3 is TGCAGCGTTTCAGACAGGGGGCGCACTGAAGCTTTCTTT. It encodes CSVSDRGRTEAFF. Drawing the rest from reference TRBV29-1 and TRBJ1-1, the complete variable domain is SAVISQKPSRDICQRGTSLTIQCQVDSQVTMMFWYRQQPGQSLTLIATANQGSEATYESGFVIDKFPISRPNLTFSTLTVSNMSPEDSSIYLCSVSDRGRTEAFFGQGTRLTVV.